This is a list of T cell receptor beta chains from one sample in a study of OX40 agonist ivuxolimab in advanced cancers. Clones were read by immunoSEQ multiplex PCR, and TCRdb kept only the in-frame ones, dropping some. The profile covers 7,500 to 8,500 clones, with around 74% appearing a single time and roughly 34% taken by the ten largest. The specimen was CD4+ or CD8+ T cells sorted from blood, collected in a trial of the OX40 agonist ivuxolimab. The receptors come from an adult with an advanced solid tumor such as melanoma, head and neck, liver or kidney cancer. Both conserved end residues are part of each CDR3. A D gene is named only where the DNA matches it firmly. A row's size may be missing; if present it is once, few, many or a size class.

D: TRBD2; V: TRBV4-3; J: TRBJ2-1; size: -; DNA: TGCGCCAGCAGCCAAGGGGCGGGAGGCACCTACAATGAGCAGTTCTTC; CDR3: CASSQGAGGTYNEQFF
D: -; V: TRBV6-5; J: TRBJ2-7; size: -; DNA: TGTGCCAGCAGGCCGACAGGTGGAGCCTACGAGCAGTACTTC; CDR3: CASRPTGGAYEQYF
D: TRBD1; V: TRBV6-1; J: TRBJ1-2; size: -; DNA: TGTGCCAGCAAGCAACAGGGGGAATTCAACTATGGCTACACCTTC; CDR3: CASKQQGEFNYGYTF
D: -; V: TRBV7-9; J: TRBJ2-7; size: -; DNA: TGTGCCAGCAGCCTCCTACGAGGCGAGCAGTACTTC; CDR3: CASSLLRGEQYF
D: -; V: TRBV28; J: TRBJ2-3; size: once; DNA: TGTGCCAGCAGTCTCATTGGGGGAGTTGCGACAGATACGCAGTATTTT; CDR3: CASSLIGGVATDTQYF
D: TRBD2; V: TRBV9; J: TRBJ2-7; size: -; DNA: TGTGCCAGCAGCGGCGGCCGTGTCTCTAGCGGGAGGGACGAGCAGTACTTC; CDR3: CASSGGRVSSGRDEQYF
D: TRBD1; V: TRBV15; J: TRBJ1-4; size: few; DNA: TGTGCCACCAGCAGAGATAGAGGACAGGGCGAAAAACTGTTTTTT; CDR3: CATSRDRGQGEKLFF
D: TRBD2; V: TRBV7-6; J: TRBJ2-2; size: -; DNA: TGTGCCAGCAGCCCTCGGGGGGGCCGGGACACCGGGGAGCTGTTTTTT; CDR3: CASSPRGGRDTGELFF
D: TRBD2; V: TRBV28; J: TRBJ2-7; size: -; DNA: TGTGCCAGCAGTTCACTCAGACTAGCGGGAGGGCCCTGGCAGTACTTC; CDR3: CASSSLRLAGGPWQYF
D: -; V: TRBV27; J: TRBJ2-7; size: -; DNA: TGTGCCAGTTCCCAGCTGCGCGGGGCCCCCTACGAGCAGTACTTC; CDR3: CASSQLRGAPYEQYF
D: -; V: TRBV19; J: TRBJ2-3; size: -; DNA: TGTGCCAGTAGTATCGGCGTGGGCACAGATACGCAGTATTTT; CDR3: CASSIGVGTDTQYF
D: TRBD2; V: TRBV19; J: TRBJ2-1; size: -; DNA: TGTGCCAGTAGTCCACGGGCGGGAGCGGGCAATTACAATGAGCAGTTCTTC; CDR3: CASSPRAGAGNYNEQFF
D: -; V: TRBV2; J: TRBJ2-1; size: -; DNA: TGTGCCAGCAGTGAGATTTCAGGGGGGGGTGGCAATGAGCAGTTCTTC; CDR3: CASSEISGGGGNEQFF
D: TRBD1; V: TRBV15; J: TRBJ1-4; size: -; DNA: TGTGCCACCAGCGCGGGACAGGGGAGGGGGAATGAAAAACTGTTTTTT; CDR3: CATSAGQGRGNEKLFF
D: TRBD2; V: TRBV7-2; J: TRBJ2-1; size: -; DNA: TGTGCCAGCAGCTTAGTAGGGACTAGCGGGGGGGCCTCGCAGTTCTTC; CDR3: CASSLVGTSGGASQFF
D: -; V: TRBV9; J: TRBJ2-1; size: -; DNA: TGTGCCAGCAGCGTAGCCGGGCGGTGGACGGATGAGCAGTTCTTC; CDR3: CASSVAGRWTDEQFF
D: -; V: TRBV7-9; J: TRBJ2-1; size: -; DNA: TGTGCCAGCAGCTTAGCGTTAGTCCAGGAGCAGTTCTTC; CDR3: CASSLALVQEQFF